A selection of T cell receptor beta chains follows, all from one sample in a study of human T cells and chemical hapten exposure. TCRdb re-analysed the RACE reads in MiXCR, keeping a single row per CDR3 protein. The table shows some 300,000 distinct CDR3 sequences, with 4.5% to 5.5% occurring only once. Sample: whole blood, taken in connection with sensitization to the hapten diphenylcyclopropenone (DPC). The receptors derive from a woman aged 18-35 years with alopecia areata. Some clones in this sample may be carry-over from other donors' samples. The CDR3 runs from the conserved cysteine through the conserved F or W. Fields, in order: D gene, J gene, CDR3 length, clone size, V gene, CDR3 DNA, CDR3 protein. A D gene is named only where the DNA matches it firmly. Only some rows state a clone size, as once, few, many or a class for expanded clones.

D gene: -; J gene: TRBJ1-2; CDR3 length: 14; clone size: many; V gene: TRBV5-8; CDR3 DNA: TGTGCCAGCAGCCCGTACGCCGGGGATTCCAGCTACACCTTC; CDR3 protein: CASSPYAGDSSYTF
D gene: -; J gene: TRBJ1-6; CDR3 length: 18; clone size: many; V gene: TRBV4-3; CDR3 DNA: TGCGCCAGCAGCCAAGCTCGGAAAGGTGGCTCCTATAATTCACCCCTCCACTTT; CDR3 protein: CASSQARKGGSYNSPLHF
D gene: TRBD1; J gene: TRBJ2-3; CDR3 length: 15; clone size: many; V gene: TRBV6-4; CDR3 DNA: TGTGCCAGCAGTGACTCGGGACAGGCCACAGATACGCAGTATTTT; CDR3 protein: CASSDSGQATDTQYF
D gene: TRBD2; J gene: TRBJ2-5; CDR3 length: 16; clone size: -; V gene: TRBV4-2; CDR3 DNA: TGTGCCAGCAGCCAAGATTTAAGGACTAGCCTGCAGACCCAGTACTTC; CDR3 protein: CASSQDLRTSLQTQYF
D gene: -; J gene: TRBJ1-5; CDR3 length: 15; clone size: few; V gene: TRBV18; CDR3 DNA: TGTGCCAGCTCACCCGAAGGGGCTAGCAATCAGCCCCAGCATTTT; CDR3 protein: CASSPEGASNQPQHF
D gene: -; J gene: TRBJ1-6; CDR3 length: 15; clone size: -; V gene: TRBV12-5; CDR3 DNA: TGTGCTAGTGGTTTGGTAGGGGGAAAGGCATCACCCCTCCACTTT; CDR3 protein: CASGLVGGKASPLHF
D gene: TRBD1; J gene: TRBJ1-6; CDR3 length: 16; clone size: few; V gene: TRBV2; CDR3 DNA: TGTGCCAGCACCGGAATAGGACAGGGATTTGGTTCACCCCTCCACTTT; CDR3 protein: CASTGIGQGFGSPLHF
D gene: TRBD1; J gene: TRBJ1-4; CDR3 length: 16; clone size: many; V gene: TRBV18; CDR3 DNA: TGTGCCAGCTCCGTGACAGGGTACCCAACTAATGAAAAACTGTTTTTT; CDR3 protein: CASSVTGYPTNEKLFF
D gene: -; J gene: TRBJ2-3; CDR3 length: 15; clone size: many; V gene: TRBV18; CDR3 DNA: TGTGCCAGCTCACCACCGGCCAGCAGGGCAGATACGCAGTATTTT; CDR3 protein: CASSPPASRADTQYF
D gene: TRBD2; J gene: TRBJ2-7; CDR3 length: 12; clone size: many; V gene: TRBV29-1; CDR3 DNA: TGCGGCGCGGGGGGCGAGTCCTACGAGCAGTACTTC; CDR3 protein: CGAGGESYEQYF
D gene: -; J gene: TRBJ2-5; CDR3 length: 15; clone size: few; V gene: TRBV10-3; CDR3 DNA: TGTGCCACAGGTCCAAGGGCGGGGGCCAAGGAGACCCAGTACTTC; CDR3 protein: CATGPRAGAKETQYF
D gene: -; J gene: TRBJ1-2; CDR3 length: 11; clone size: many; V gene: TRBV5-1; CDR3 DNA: TGCGCCAGCAGCGATGACCTTGGCTACACCTTC; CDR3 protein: CASSDDLGYTF
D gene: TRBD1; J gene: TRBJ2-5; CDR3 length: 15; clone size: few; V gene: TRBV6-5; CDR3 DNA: TGTGCCAGCAGTTACCACCTAGGACAGGGGGAGACCCAGTACTTC; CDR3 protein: CASSYHLGQGETQYF
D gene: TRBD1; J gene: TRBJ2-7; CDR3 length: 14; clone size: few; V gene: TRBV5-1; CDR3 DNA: TGCGCCAGCAGCAAGGGACAGTTCTCCTACGAGCAGTACTTC; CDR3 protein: CASSKGQFSYEQYF
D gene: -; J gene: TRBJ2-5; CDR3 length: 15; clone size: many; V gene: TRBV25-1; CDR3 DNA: TGTGCCAGCAGTGCAACCCGGGGTTCACAAGAGACCCAGTACTTC; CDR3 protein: CASSATRGSQETQYF
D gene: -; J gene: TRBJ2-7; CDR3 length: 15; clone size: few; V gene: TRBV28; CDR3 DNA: TGTGCCAGCAGTTTATCCCTTACAGGGAACTACGAGCAGTACTTC; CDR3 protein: CASSLSLTGNYEQYF
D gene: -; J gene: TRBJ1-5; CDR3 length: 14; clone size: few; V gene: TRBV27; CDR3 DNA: TGTGCCAGCAGCCGGGAGCCTAGGATACAGCCCCAGCATTTT; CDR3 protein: CASSREPRIQPQHF
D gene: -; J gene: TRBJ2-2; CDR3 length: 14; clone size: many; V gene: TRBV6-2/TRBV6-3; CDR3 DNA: TGTGCCAGCAGTTACGGAGAGAACACCGGGGAGCTGTTTTTT; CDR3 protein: CASSYGENTGELFF
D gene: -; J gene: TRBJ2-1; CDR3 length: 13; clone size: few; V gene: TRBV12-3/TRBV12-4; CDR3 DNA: TGTGCCAGCAGTGTAAGGGGTTTCAATGAGCAGTTCTTC; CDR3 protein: CASSVRGFNEQFF
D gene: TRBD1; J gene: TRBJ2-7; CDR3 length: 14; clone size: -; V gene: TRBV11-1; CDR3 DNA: TGTGCCAGCAGCCCTGCCGGGACAGCCATCGAGCAGTACTTC; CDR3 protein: CASSPAGTAIEQYF
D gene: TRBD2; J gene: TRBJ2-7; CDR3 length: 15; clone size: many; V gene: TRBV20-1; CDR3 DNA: TGCAGTGCTATAGATTCGCGGGGGGGTGTTCGCGAGCAGTACTTC; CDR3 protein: CSAIDSRGGVREQYF
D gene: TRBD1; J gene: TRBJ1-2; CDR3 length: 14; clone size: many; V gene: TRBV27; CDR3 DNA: TGTGCCAGCAGTTTAAAAGGACAGGGGTATGGCTACACCTTC; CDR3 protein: CASSLKGQGYGYTF
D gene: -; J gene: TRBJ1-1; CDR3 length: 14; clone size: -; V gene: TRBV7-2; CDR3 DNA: TGTGCCAGCAGCTTAAGTCACGGAGGCACTGAAGCTTTCTTT; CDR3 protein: CASSLSHGGTEAFF
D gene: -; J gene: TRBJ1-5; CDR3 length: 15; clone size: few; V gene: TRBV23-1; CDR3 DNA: TGCGCCAGCAGCGGGGGTGACAGGTCCTATCAGCCCCAGCATTTT; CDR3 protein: CASSGGDRSYQPQHF
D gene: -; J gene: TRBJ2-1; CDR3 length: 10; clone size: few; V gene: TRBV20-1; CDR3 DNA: TGCAGTGCTAGAGGTTATGAGCAGTTCTTC; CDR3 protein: CSARGYEQFF
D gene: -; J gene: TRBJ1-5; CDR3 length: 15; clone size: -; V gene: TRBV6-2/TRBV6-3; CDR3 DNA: TGTGCCAGAACCGTTAAGCAGGGCGGTATCCAGCCCCAGCATTTT; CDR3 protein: CARTVKQGGIQPQHF
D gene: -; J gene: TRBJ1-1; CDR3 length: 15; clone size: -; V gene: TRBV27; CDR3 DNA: TGTGCCAGCAGTTTATCGGCAGGGGCTAACACTGAAGCTTTCTTT; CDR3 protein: CASSLSAGANTEAFF
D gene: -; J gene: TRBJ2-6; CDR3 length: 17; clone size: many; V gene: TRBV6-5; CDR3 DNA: TGTGCCAGCAGAGCCGGGACGGCACTCTCTGGGGCCAACGTCCTGACTTTC; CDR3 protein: CASRAGTALSGANVLTF
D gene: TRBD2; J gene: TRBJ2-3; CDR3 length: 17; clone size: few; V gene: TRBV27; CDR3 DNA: TGTGCCAGCAGTCCCCAGACTAGCGGGGGCGGCGCAGATACGCAGTATTTT; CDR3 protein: CASSPQTSGGGADTQYF
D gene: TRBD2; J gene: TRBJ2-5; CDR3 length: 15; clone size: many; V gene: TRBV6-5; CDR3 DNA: TGTGCCAGCAGTCCGACTAGCGGGAGGTTCGAGACCCAGTACTTC; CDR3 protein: CASSPTSGRFETQYF
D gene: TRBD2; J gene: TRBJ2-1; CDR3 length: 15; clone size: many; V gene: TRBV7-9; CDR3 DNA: TGCGCCAGCAGCTTAAGCGGGGGCTCCTACAATGAGCAGTTCTTC; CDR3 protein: CASSLSGGSYNEQFF
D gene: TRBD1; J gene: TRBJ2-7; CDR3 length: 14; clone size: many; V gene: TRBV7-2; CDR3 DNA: TGTGCCAGCAGCGGGACAGCCGATTCCTACGAGCAGTACTTC; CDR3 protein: CASSGTADSYEQYF
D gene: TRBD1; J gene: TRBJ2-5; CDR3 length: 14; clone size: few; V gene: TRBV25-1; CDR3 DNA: TGTGCCAGCAGTGGGGACAGGGAGCAAGAGACCCAGTACTTC; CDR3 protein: CASSGDREQETQYF
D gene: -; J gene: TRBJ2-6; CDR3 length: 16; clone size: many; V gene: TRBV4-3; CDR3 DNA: TGCGCCAGCAGCCAAGAACCCCCTTCTGGGGCCAACGTCCTGACTTTC; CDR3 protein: CASSQEPPSGANVLTF
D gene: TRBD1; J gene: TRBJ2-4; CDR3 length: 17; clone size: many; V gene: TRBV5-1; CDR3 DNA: TGCGCCAGCAGCTTTGGACAGGGGGCTGTGTCCAAAAACATTCAGTACTTC; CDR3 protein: CASSFGQGAVSKNIQYF
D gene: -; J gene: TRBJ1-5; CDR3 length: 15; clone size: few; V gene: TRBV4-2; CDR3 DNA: TGTGCCAGCAGCCAAGGGACAGATAGCAATCAGCCCCAGCATTTT; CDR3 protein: CASSQGTDSNQPQHF
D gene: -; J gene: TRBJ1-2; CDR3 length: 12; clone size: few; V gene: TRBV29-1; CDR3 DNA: TGCAGCGTCGCCACAGGAGGGACTGGCTACACCTTC; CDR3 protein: CSVATGGTGYTF
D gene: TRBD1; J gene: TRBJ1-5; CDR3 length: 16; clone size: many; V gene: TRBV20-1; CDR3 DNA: TGCAGTGCTAGAATAACCAGGGGGAAGAGCAATCAGCCCCAGCATTTT; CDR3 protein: CSARITRGKSNQPQHF
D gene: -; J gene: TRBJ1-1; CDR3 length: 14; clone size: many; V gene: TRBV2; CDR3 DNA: TGTGCCAGCAGTGAACGCAGGGGTAACACTGAAGCTTTCTTT; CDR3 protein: CASSERRGNTEAFF
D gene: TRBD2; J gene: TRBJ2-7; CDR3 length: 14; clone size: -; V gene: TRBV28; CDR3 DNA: TGTGCCAGCAGTTTATACGCGGGGGTGTACGAGCAGTACTTC; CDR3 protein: CASSLYAGVYEQYF
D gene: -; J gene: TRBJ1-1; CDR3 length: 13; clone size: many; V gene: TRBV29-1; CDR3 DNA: TGCAGCGTTGGACAGCTCATGAACACTGAAGCTTTCTTT; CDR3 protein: CSVGQLMNTEAFF
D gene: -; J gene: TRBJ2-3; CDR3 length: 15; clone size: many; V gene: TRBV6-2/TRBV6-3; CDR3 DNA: TGTGCCAGCAGTTACCCGACAGAGAGCACAGATACGCAGTATTTT; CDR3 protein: CASSYPTESTDTQYF
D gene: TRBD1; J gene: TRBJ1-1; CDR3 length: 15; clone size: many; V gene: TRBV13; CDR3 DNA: TGTGCCAGCAGCTTAGGAGGCCAAGGGGGCCCTGAAGCTTTCTTT; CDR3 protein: CASSLGGQGGPEAFF
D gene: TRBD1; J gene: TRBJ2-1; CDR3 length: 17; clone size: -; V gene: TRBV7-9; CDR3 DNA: TGTGCCAGCAGCTTAAGGGACAGGGGGCAGACCTACAATGAGCTGTTCTTC; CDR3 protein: CASSLRDRGQTYNELFF
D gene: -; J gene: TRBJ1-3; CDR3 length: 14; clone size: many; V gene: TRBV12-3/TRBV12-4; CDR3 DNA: TGTGCCAGCAGTTTTTTAAGCTCTGGAAACACCATATATTTT; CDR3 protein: CASSFLSSGNTIYF